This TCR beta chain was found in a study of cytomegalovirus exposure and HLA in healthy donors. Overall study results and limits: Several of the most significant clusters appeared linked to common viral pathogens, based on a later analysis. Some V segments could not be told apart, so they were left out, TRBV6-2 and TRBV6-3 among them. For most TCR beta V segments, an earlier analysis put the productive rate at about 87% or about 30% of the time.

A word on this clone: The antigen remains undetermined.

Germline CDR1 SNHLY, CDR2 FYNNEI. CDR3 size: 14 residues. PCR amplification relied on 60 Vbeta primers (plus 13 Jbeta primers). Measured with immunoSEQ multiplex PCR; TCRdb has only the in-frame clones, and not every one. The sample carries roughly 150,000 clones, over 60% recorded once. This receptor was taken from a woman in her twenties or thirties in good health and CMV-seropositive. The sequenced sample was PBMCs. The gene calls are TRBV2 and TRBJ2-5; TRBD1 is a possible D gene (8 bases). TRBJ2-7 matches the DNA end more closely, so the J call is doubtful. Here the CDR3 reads CASSWTGRVYEQYF. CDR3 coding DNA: TGTGCCAGCAGCTGGACAGGGAGGGTGTACGAGCAGTACTTC.